This paragraph covers one TCR beta chain sequence. The study reverse transcribed the entire isolated RNA, so it sequenced expressed TCRB transcripts. Sequencing used immunoSEQ multiplex PCR; TCRdb keeps in-frame clones, though not all of them. The sample shows about 230,000 clones, over 9.5% of them seen only once. This record comes from a study of beta chain features in type 1 diabetes. The CDR3 covers 19 residues. Between the trimmed V and J ends, which lost 7 bases and 1 base, there was a span of 26 bases. Material for sequencing was naive CD4+ T cells from blood. This clonotype originated in a woman younger than 35 in good health. The chain is built from TRBV23-1 and TRBJ1-5; D is possibly TRBD1 (6 bases). TRBV23-1 is sorted into the ORF group, with uncertain function. The CDR3 is CASIPRAGTGKLSNQPQHF. In nucleotides, the CDR3 is TGCGCCAGCATCCCTCGGGCCGGTACAGGGAAACTAAGCAATCAGCCCCAGCATTTT.